The rows below give T cell receptor beta chains drawn from one sample of a study of blood T cell repertoires in COVID-19. Generated by immunoSEQ multiplex PCR, the TCRdb table keeps only in-frame clones and is missing some. This sample yields fewer than 200,000 clones, of which 85% to 90% are seen a single time; approximately 8.9% belongs to the top ten. Sequencing input: peripheral blood. The origin of the receptors is a woman aged 60-70 years with acute or convalescent COVID-19. The conserved cysteine and the conserved F or W are not part of the CDR3 here.

>TRBJ1-3|TRBV2
ASSENRDGNTIY
>TRBJ1-2|TRBV4-1
ASSHQGYLGYT
>TRBJ1-1|TRBV18
ASSETGLENTEAF
>TRBJ1-1|TRBV28
ASSLGAGGHTEAF
>TRBJ2-1|TRBV6-2/TRBV6-3
ASSYLGAQGEQF
>TRBJ1-1|TRBV5-1
ASSWGDRIPNTEAF
>TRBJ2-1|TRBV5-1
ASSPGTSGNNEQF
>TRBJ2-3|TRBV5-1
ASRPLGLGGTDTQY
>TRBJ1-1|TRBV28
ASSFGGLNTEAF
>TRBJ2-1|TRBV14
ASSSPRTGAREQF
>TRBJ1-2|TRBV7-8
ASSSGQGLYYGYT
>TRBJ2-6|TRBV29-1
SVGGRGGSLSGANVLT
>TRBJ1-1|TRBV7-9
ASSLVGPQGTEAF
>TRBJ2-3|TRBV13
ASSSLAGAPDTQY
>TRBJ2-2|TRBV13
ASSPHTGELF
>TRBJ1-1|TRBV3-1/TRBV3-2
ASSQGVGGTEAF
>TRBJ1-2|TRBV30
AWSVGQGRVNT
>TRBJ2-5|TRBV27
ASSLRTGKETQY
>TRBJ1-5|TRBV6-6
ASSYSIGQSNQPQH
>TRBJ1-2|TRBV12-3/TRBV12-4
ASRLRQGGPT
>TRBJ1-3|TRBV19
ASSTTITTAGNTIY
>TRBJ1-1|TRBV6-5
ASSRTGDASAF
>TRBJ2-7|TRBV29-1
SVEGLKDEQY
>TRBJ2-7|TRBV28
ASSLVGGGYEQY
>TRBJ1-2|TRBV30
AGTTVYGYT
>TRBJ1-6|TRBV7-9
ASSLGGQGSSPLH
>TRBJ1-1|TRBV18
ASSPPGLHWTEAF
>TRBJ1-6|TRBV5-4
ASSLTGDVLNSPLH
>TRBJ1-1|TRBV19
ASKGTGTEAF
>TRBJ2-3|TRBV19
ASSIMGQGPDTQY
>TRBJ2-1|TRBV7-3
ASSLTPSGSYNEQF
>TRBJ1-2|TRBV27
ASSVGQGANYGYT
>TRBJ2-5|TRBV24-1
ATSAPGGLETQY
>TRBJ2-2|TRBV12-5
ASGPSSQLELF
>TRBJ2-3|TRBV27
ASSFGGLSTDTQY
>TRBJ1-1|TRBV5-1
ASSLGQGHTEAF